These 29 T cell receptor beta chains came from one sample sequenced in a study of T cells after yellow fever vaccination. TCRdb re-called the 5' RACE reads through MiXCR, storing one row per CDR3 protein. The profile shows just under 30,000 distinct CDR3 sequences, about 5% of them singletons. Sequenced material: CD8+ T cells sorted from PBMCs, taken 10 days after the yellow fever booster vaccination. The receptors come from a man aged 25 to 40 who received the YFV17D yellow fever vaccine.

This clonotype was recorded many times. The chain joins TRBV25-1 to TRBJ1-1; no firm D call. The CDR3 totals 15 residues. V lost 0 bases and J 1 base, leaving 9 bases between the germline ends. Germline CDR1 and CDR2: MGHDK and SYGVNS. The CDR3 DNA sequence: TGTGCCAGCAGTGAATATTTCGGCGCGAACACTGAAGCTTTCTTT. As protein: CASSEYFGANTEAFF.

The gene calls are TRAV2 and TRBJ2-1; 12 bases line up with TRBD2. The germline V gene has CDR1 VSNAYN and CDR2 GSKP. The CDR3 runs to 13 residues. CDR3 sequence reads: CASLAGGENEQFF. The DNA of the CDR3 is TGTGCTAGTCTAGCGGGAGGGGAGAATGAGCAGTTCTTC.

This clonotype was counted ten times or more. The chain joins TRBV3-1 to TRBJ2-3; D is perhaps TRBD1 or TRBD2 (5 bases each). CDR1 and CDR2 (germline): LGHDT, YNNKEL (reference sequence). The CDR3 sequence is 16 residues long. V dropped 3 bases and J dropped 2 bases, with 15 bases sitting between them. The CDR3 sequence: CASSHPDGAFTDTQYF. For the CDR3, the DNA is TGTGCCAGCAGCCATCCGGACGGGGCGTTCACAGATACGCAGTATTTT.

This clonotype was detected many times. The chain links TRBV19 to TRBJ2-7; D may be TRBD1 (6 bases). The CDR3 is 14 amino acids. Germline V gene lookup returns CDR1 LNHDA and CDR2 SQIVND (reference sequence). V lost 4 bases and J lost 5, with 15 bases in between. CDR3 DNA: TGTGCCAGTAGTACCACAGGACAGCTGGACGAGCAGTACTTC. Translating it yields CASSTTGQLDEQYF.

This clonotype was observed many times. The chain joins TRBV29-1 to TRBJ2-7, with 7 positions matching TRBD1. The CDR3 covers 14 residues. With V trimmed by 5 bases and J by 2 bases, 9 bases remained unmatched. CDR1 is SQVTM, CDR2 ANQGSEA, per germline. The CDR3 coding sequence is TGCAGCGTTCGTGGACAGGATCTGACCTACGAGCAGTACTTC. Encoded protein: CSVRGQDLTYEQYF.

This clonotype was detected ten times or more. The rearrangement links TRBV30 to TRBJ1-2; D not certain. This CDR3 region has 11 residues. V was trimmed by 0 bases and J by 4 bases, leaving 3 bases between them. Germline assignment: CDR1 GTSNPN and CDR2 SVGIG (reference sequence). CDR3 DNA sequence: TGTGCCTGGAGTGTGGGCTATGGCTACACCTTC. Protein sequence: CAWSVGYGYTF.

This clonotype was counted at least ten times. V is TRBV6-2 or TRBV6-3 and J is TRBJ2-7; D call uncertain. V was shortened by 2 bases and J by 2 bases, with 4 bases between the two germline ends. This CDR3 comprises 12 residues. CDR1 MNHEY and CDR2 SVGEGT come from the germline V gene. The DNA of the CDR3 is TGTGCCAGCAGTTACGACCCCTACGAGCAGTACTTC. Residues: CASSYDPYEQYF.

As DNA, the CDR3 is TGCAGCGTTGAAAGCACAGACAGGGGAGGAAACACCATATATTTT. Translating it yields CSVESTDRGGNTIYF. J is TRBJ1-3 and V is TRBV29-1, with 8 bases matching TRBD1. The germline V gene has CDR1 SQVTM and CDR2 ANQGSEA. The CDR3 extends over 15 amino acids. Germline trimming cut 2 bases from V and 4 bases from J; bases unmatched to any gene: 7.

On this clonotype itself: A read error may produce the germline difference seen at one junction end. This chain connects TRBV4-2 to TRBJ2-1, with D unclear. CDR1 LGHNA and CDR2 YNFKEQ come from the germline V gene. This CDR3 has 16 residues. Written as DNA, the CDR3 is TGTGCCATCAGCCCCATGCCGGGTAGCTCCTACAATGAGCAGTTCTTC. This codes for CAISPMPGSSYNEQFF.

This clonotype was seen at least ten times. The DNA of the CDR3 is TGTGCCAGCAGTTACCCGGGACAGGGGGGAATCCGAGACGAGCAGTACTTC. This encodes CASSYPGQGGIRDEQYF. The chain recombines TRBV6-2 or TRBV6-3 with TRBJ2-7; 11 bases align to TRBD1. Germline V gives CDR1 MNHEY, CDR2 SVGEGT. Germline trimming cut 2 bases from V and 5 bases from J; bases unmatched to any gene: 11. The CDR3 runs to 17 residues.

This clonotype was detected ten times or more. The rearrangement joins TRBV7-6 to TRBJ2-5; D could derive from TRBD1 or TRBD2 (5 bases each). The CDR3 totals 16 residues. V was cut by 0 bases and J by 1 base, with 12 bases left in between. CDR1 is SGHVS, CDR2 FNYEAQ, per germline. CDR3 loop: CASSLAWGTFQETQYF. Written as DNA, the CDR3 is TGTGCCAGCAGCTTAGCGTGGGGGACCTTCCAAGAGACCCAGTACTTC.

The chain has TRBV6-1 and TRBJ2-4; D is unresolved. The germline V gene encodes CDR1 MNHNS and CDR2 SASEGT. Trimming left V 8 bases short and J 1 base short, with 9 bases between. The CDR3 has 13 residues. The CDR3 sequence: CASLAGAKNIQYF. CDR3 nucleotide sequence: TGTGCCAGCTTGGCCGGGGCCAAAAACATTCAGTACTTC.

Ten or more counts support this clonotype. The chain employs TRBV12-3 or TRBV12-4 and TRBJ2-1; D unclear. V was cut by 3 bases and J by 6 bases, with 6 bases left in between. This CDR3 comprises 12 residues. CDR3 sequence (DNA): TGTGCCAGCAGTTTTAGAGTCAATGAGCAGTTCTTC. Residues: CASSFRVNEQFF.

Many counts were recorded for this clonotype. The chain is built from TRBV12-5 and TRBJ1-4, with D unresolved. Trimming left V 0 bases short and J 0 bases short, with 14 bases between. Germline loops: CDR1 LGHNT, CDR2 FRNRAP. The CDR3 has 18 amino acids. CDR3 protein: CASGLVLPQRATNEKLFF. The CDR3 DNA sequence: TGTGCTAGTGGTTTGGTACTCCCCCAGCGCGCAACTAATGAAAAACTGTTTTTT.

This clonotype showed up many times. The V and J genes are TRBV11-2 and TRBJ2-1; D perhaps matches TRBD1 (5 bases). This CDR3 contains 14 residues. V lost 2 bases and J 2 bases, leaving 7 bases between the germline ends. Germline CDR1 SGHAT, CDR2 FQNNGV. The CDR3 loop reads CASSLTGAYNEQFF. As DNA, the CDR3 is TGTGCCAGCAGCTTAACAGGCGCCTACAATGAGCAGTTCTTC.

In this sample, this clonotype turned up many times. This CDR3 is CASSLRQGSYEQYF. DNA for the CDR3: TGTGCCAGCAGCTTGCGACAGGGAAGCTACGAGCAGTACTTC. V gene TRBV5-4 combines with J gene TRBJ2-7; 7 bases fit TRBD1. The CDR3 runs to 14 residues. After removal of 1 base from V and 3 bases from J, the junction contained 4 bases not matched to a gene. Germline assignment: CDR1 SGHNT and CDR2 YYREEE (reference sequence).

Ten or more counts support this clonotype. The chain carries TRBV12-3 or TRBV12-4 and TRBJ2-1; 7 bases fit TRBD2. After removal of 3 bases from V and 6 bases from J, the junction contained 2 bases not matched to a gene. The CDR3 runs to 13 residues. The CDR3 here is CASSFAGVNEQFF. In DNA form, the CDR3 reads TGTGCCAGCAGTTTCGCGGGGGTCAATGAGCAGTTCTTC.

This clonotype came up many times. The V and J genes are TRBV28 and TRBJ1-1; 8 nucleotides line up with TRBD1. Germline CDR1 and CDR2: MDHEN and SYDVKM. V trimming: 4 bases; J trimming: 3 bases; junction bases outside the gene matches: 7. The CDR3 contains 15 residues. The CDR3 DNA is TGTGCCAGCAGTTCGCCACTGACAGGGGACACTGAAGCTTTCTTT. Its protein product is CASSSPLTGDTEAFF.

This clonotype was observed at least ten times. The rearrangement joins TRBV20-1 to TRBJ2-1; no firm D call. The CDR3 has 15 residues. Germline lookup yields CDR1 DFQATT and CDR2 SNEGSKA (reference sequence). Trimming took off 8 bases at V and 6 bases at J, with 23 bases between the two ends. CDR3 DNA: TGCAGTCCTACCCTCGGGCGTGACGGTCGCAATGAGCAGTTCTTC. This translates into CSPTLGRDGRNEQFF.

Many counts were recorded for this clonotype. The V gene is TRBV20-1, the J gene TRBJ2-2; tentatively, D is TRBD1 (5 bases). The CDR3 length is 17 residues. Germline CDR1 reads DFQATT; CDR2 reads SNEGSKA (reference sequence). V lost 1 base to trimming and J lost 0 bases, with 15 bases between them. Here the CDR3 reads CSARAPGFSTNTGELFF. The CDR3 DNA reads TGCAGTGCTAGAGCGCCAGGGTTCTCCACGAACACCGGGGAGCTGTTTTTT.

The genes are TRBV7-6 and TRBJ2-2; 12 nucleotides line up with TRBD2. The trim removed 2 bases at V and 0 bases at J, leaving 7 bases unmatched. The CDR3 spans 19 residues. Looked up from germline, CDR1 is SGHVS and CDR2 is FNYEAQ. The CDR3 DNA is TGTGCCAGCAGCTTACTAGCGGGAGGGATAACATCGAACACCGGGGAGCTGTTTTTT. Protein sequence: CASSLLAGGITSNTGELFF.

This clonotype was counted once. This clone may be a read error of a much larger clone one base away. The chain carries TRBV7-6 and TRBJ2-1; 10 bases are shared with TRBD2. This CDR3 comprises 15 residues. Germline CDR1 SGHVS, CDR2 FNYEAQ. CDR3 in amino acids: CASTLLAGAYNEEFF. CDR3 nucleotides: TGTGCCAGCACCCTCCTAGCGGGAGCCTACAATGAGGAGTTCTTC. The variable domain in full, completed from reference TRBV7-6 and TRBJ2-1, reads GAGVSQSPRYKVTKRGQDVALRCDPISGHVSLYWYRQALGQGPEFLTYFNYEAQQDKSGLPNDRFSAERPEGSISTLTIQRTEQRDSAMYRCASTLLAGAYNEEFFGPGTRLTVL.

This clonotype has at least ten counts. This chain uses TRBV18 with TRBJ2-5; TRBD1 agrees at 8 bases. With 3 bases clipped from V and 1 base from J, the junction kept 4 bases outside the gene matches. This CDR3 has 15 amino acids. Germline V gives CDR1 KGHSH, CDR2 LQKENI. CDR3 coding DNA: TGTGCCAGCTCACCCAGGGACAGGTCCCAAGAGACCCAGTACTTC. It yields the protein CASSPRDRSQETQYF.

In the case of this clonotype: A much larger clone is a single base away; this may be a read error. The rearrangement joins TRBV2 to TRBJ2-7; D is possibly TRBD2 (6 bases). CDR3 length: 13 residues. In germline, CDR1 is SNHLY, CDR2 FYNNEI. Trimming removed 7 bases from V and 0 bases from J, with 10 bases in between. The CDR3 sequence: CASNPAGSYEQYF. The CDR3 nucleotides read TGTGCCAGCAACCCAGCGGGCTCCTACGAGCAGTACTTC.

The table lists this clonotype with many counts. The rearrangement joins TRBV9 to TRBJ2-3; 7 bases line up with TRBD2. The ends lost 3 bases at V and 2 bases at J; junction bases unmatched: 3. CDR1 is SGDLS, CDR2 YYNGEE, per germline. CDR3 length: 14 amino acids. The DNA for the CDR3 is TGTGCCAGCAGCGGGGCGGGAGTCACAGATACGCAGTATTTT. Protein product: CASSGAGVTDTQYF.

This clonotype was found many times. The chain joins TRBV25-1 to TRBJ1-4; D perhaps matches TRBD1 (5 bases). Trimming left V 3 bases short and J 8 bases short, with 13 bases between. The CDR3 is 14 amino acids. Germline lookup yields CDR1 MGHDK and CDR2 SYGVNS. This CDR3 reads CASSDQGIGEKLFF. The DNA for the CDR3 is TGTGCCAGCAGTGATCAGGGTATCGGAGAAAAACTGTTTTTT. The full variable domain, rest sourced from reference TRBV25-1 and TRBJ1-4, is EADIYQTPRYLVIGTGKKITLECSQTMGHDKMYWYQQDPGMELHLIHYSYGVNSTEKGDLSSESTVSRIRTEHFPLTLESARPSHTSQYLCASSDQGIGEKLFFGSGTQLSVL.

This clonotype has ten or more counts. This chain uses TRBV5-4 with TRBJ2-7; 9 nucleotides align to TRBD2. The J segment lost 5 bases and the V segment lost 2 bases, leaving 5 bases of the junction unmatched. The CDR3 covers 14 residues. Germline-derived CDR1 and CDR2 are SGHNT and YYREEE (reference sequence). The CDR3 bases are TGTGCCAGCAGCTTAGTAGCGGGAGTTAACGAGCAGTACTTC. Its translation is CASSLVAGVNEQYF.

This clonotype was seen many times. The rearrangement joins TRBV2 to TRBJ2-2, with 13 positions matching TRBD2. Trimming removed 0 bases from V and 5 bases from J; junction bases left unmatched: 3. In germline, CDR1 is SNHLY, CDR2 FYNNEI. This CDR3 spans 17 amino acids. The CDR3: CASSEAGLAGVTGELFF. The CDR3 DNA reads TGTGCCAGCAGTGAAGCCGGACTAGCGGGAGTAACCGGGGAGCTGTTTTTT.

This clonotype occurred many times. The rearrangement links TRBV7-2 to TRBJ2-5; 12 bases line up with TRBD1. V dropped 5 bases and J dropped 4; count of bases not matched to a gene: 11. CDR3 length: 17 residues. Germline CDR1 SGHTA, CDR2 FQGNSA. In nucleotides, the CDR3 is TGTGCCAGCAGCCTAACTCCGGGACAGGGGGCCGGAGAGACCCAGTACTTC. This sequence encodes CASSLTPGQGAGETQYF.